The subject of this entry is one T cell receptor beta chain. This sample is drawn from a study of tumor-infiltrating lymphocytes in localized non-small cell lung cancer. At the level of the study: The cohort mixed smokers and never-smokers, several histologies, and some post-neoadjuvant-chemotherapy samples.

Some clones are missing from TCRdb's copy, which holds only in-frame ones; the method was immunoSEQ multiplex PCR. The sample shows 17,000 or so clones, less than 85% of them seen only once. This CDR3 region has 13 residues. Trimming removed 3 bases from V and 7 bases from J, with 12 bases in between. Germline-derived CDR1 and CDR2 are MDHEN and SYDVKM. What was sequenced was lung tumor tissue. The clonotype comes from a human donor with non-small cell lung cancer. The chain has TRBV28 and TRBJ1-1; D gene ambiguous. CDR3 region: CASSLDGLFEAFF. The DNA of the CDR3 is TGTGCCAGCAGTTTGGACGGCCTTTTTGAAGCTTTCTTT.